The clone carrying this TCR beta chain has just one count. Its matching antigen is unknown. The treatment here: roughly 19 received Ad26.COV2.S at low or high dose, single or two shots; about five received placebo; per-sample allocation not given. The investigators took samples on day 63 after the first vaccine or placebo injection. An Ad26 vector expressing Wuhan-strain SARS-CoV-2 spike served as the vaccine. CDR3 length equals 17 residues. The V segment lost 1 base and the J segment 7 bases; nucleotides outside the gene matches: 12. The germline gives CDR1 GTSNPN, CDR2 SVGIG (reference sequence). The data were taken from a study of Ad26.COV2.S vaccination and SARS-CoV-2 variants. Study-level background: The trial was COV1001 and the donor's arm was Ad26.COV2.S. Ad26.COV2.S, an intramuscular injection, was given once or twice 56 days apart.

Assay used: immunoSEQ multiplex PCR; TCRdb lists only in-frame clones, some missing. Of about 320,000 clones listed, around 83% are singletons. Regarding the study as a whole: Those who received vaccine or placebo ended up with similar non-spike TCR breadth.

This chain uses TRBV30 with TRBJ1-6, with TRBD1 identical over 8 bases. Here the sequenced sample was peripheral blood, taken in a trial of Ad26.COV2.S vaccine versus placebo. The sequence came from a person between 18 and 59 years old who received the Ad26.COV2.S COVID-19 vaccine or a placebo. The CDR3: CAWSDGQGKEINSPLHF. CDR3 DNA: TGTGCCTGGAGTGACGGACAGGGCAAAGAGATAAATTCACCCCTCCACTTT. Filled out from reference TRBV30 and TRBJ1-6, the complete variable domain reads SQTIHQWPATLVQPVGSPLSLECTVEGTSNPNLYWYRQAAGRGLQLLFYSVGIGQISSEVPQNLSASRPQDRQFILSSKKLLLSDSGFYLCAWSDGQGKEINSPLHFGNGTRLTVT.